The rows below give T cell receptor beta chains drawn from one sample of a study of blood T cell repertoires in COVID-19. Assay: immunoSEQ multiplex PCR; the TCRdb copy retains only in-frame clones and omits some. Of about 180,000 clones listed, roughly 88% are singletons. The source material was PBMCs or T cells enriched from blood (not recorded which). The receptors here all came from a woman under 30 who had recovered from COVID-19. The CDR3 runs from the conserved cysteine through the conserved F or W. A D gene is named only where the DNA matches it firmly. Size is omitted from some rows. Given values are once, few, many or a class for expanded clones.

D gene	clone size	V gene	J gene	CDR3 protein	CDR3 DNA
TRBD1	.	TRBV5-6	TRBJ1-2	CASSAGTGIYRYGYTF	TGTGCCAGCAGCGCCGGGACAGGGATTTATCGGTATGGCTACACCTTC
.	.	TRBV11-2	TRBJ1-2	CASSQSGGYTF	TGTGCCAGCAGTCAATCTGGCGGCTACACCTTC
TRBD1	.	TRBV9	TRBJ1-3	CASSVGTSGQGASGNTIYF	TGTGCCAGCAGCGTAGGTACCTCGGGACAGGGGGCATCTGGAAACACCATATATTTT
TRBD2	.	TRBV18	TRBJ2-2	CASSPVAGGGTGELFF	TGTGCCAGCTCACCCGTAGCGGGAGGAGGTACCGGGGAGCTGTTTTTT
.	.	TRBV7-9	TRBJ1-1	CASSPRAVAEAFF	TGTGCCAGCAGCCCCCGTGCTGTCGCGGAAGCTTTCTTT
TRBD1	once	TRBV19	TRBJ2-1	CASSIETGAWGNEQFF	TGTGCCAGTAGTATAGAGACAGGGGCGTGGGGGAATGAGCAGTTCTTC
.	few	TRBV7-6	TRBJ2-3	CASTSSGTDTQYF	TGTGCCAGCACCTCCTCGGGCACAGATACGCAGTATTTT
.	.	TRBV5-5	TRBJ2-3	CASSLVGGDTDTQYF	TGTGCCAGCAGCTTGGTTGGAGGGGACACAGATACGCAGTATTTT
.	few	TRBV5-1	TRBJ1-1	CASSLDGEGGTEAFF	TGCGCCAGCAGCTTGGATGGGGAGGGGGGCACTGAAGCTTTCTTT
.	few	TRBV5-1	TRBJ1-4	CASSPPGTNPLRVEKLFF	TGCGCCAGCAGCCCCCCCGGCACTAACCCCCTACGTGTTGAAAAACTGTTTTTT
TRBD2	.	TRBV11-2	TRBJ2-5	CASGSFYIGGSQETQYF	TGTGCCAGCGGCAGCTTCTATATCGGGGGGTCCCAAGAGACCCAGTACTTC
TRBD2	.	TRBV2	TRBJ2-7	CASKRPSGGILDEQYF	TGTGCCAGCAAGAGGCCTAGCGGGGGCATCTTGGACGAGCAGTACTTC
.	.	TRBV4-3	TRBJ2-3	CASSQENGPDTQYF	TGCGCCAGCAGCCAAGAAAACGGTCCAGATACGCAGTATTTT
.	.	TRBV20-1	TRBJ1-1	CSASRQLNTEAFF	TGCAGTGCTAGTAGACAGTTGAACACTGAAGCTTTCTTT
TRBD1	once	TRBV5-1	TRBJ1-1	CASSPTGGSTEAFF	TGCGCCAGCAGTCCTACAGGGGGAAGCACTGAAGCTTTCTTT
.	once	TRBV28	TRBJ2-7	CASSHDREATHEQYF	TGTGCCAGCAGTCATGACAGGGAGGCGACCCACGAGCAGTACTTC
.	.	TRBV20-1	TRBJ1-6	CSASGPGGGNSPLHF	TGCAGTGCTAGTGGCCCCGGCGGGGGGAATTCACCCCTCCACTTT
.	.	TRBV9	TRBJ2-3	CASSVAGLVTDTQYF	TGTGCCAGCAGCGTAGCGGGTTTAGTGACAGATACGCAGTATTTT
TRBD2	.	TRBV28	TRBJ2-3	CASITGGTSVYTQYF	TGTGCCAGCATCACAGGGGGGACTAGCGTATATACGCAGTATTTT
TRBD1	.	TRBV5-4	TRBJ2-6	CASSYTRQGSGANVLTF	TGTGCCAGCAGCTACACCCGACAGGGCTCTGGGGCCAACGTCCTGACTTTC
TRBD1	.	TRBV7-9	TRBJ1-2	CASSKDGTDYGYTF	TGTGCCAGCAGCAAAGACGGGACAGATTATGGCTACACCTTC
TRBD1	.	TRBV7-8	TRBJ2-7	CASSFRQGGEQYF	TGTGCCAGCAGCTTCCGACAGGGGGGCGAGCAGTACTTC
TRBD2	.	TRBV4-2	TRBJ2-3	CASSRPGLAGGGTDTQYF	TGTGCCAGCAGCCGACCGGGACTAGCGGGGGGAGGCACAGATACGCAGTATTTT
TRBD2	.	TRBV14	TRBJ2-2	CASSQVVTSGVGHTGELFF	TGTGCCAGCAGCCAAGTGGTGACTAGCGGCGTCGGCCACACCGGGGAGCTGTTTTTT
TRBD2	.	TRBV29-1	TRBJ2-7	CSVVWSGNMYEQYF	TGCAGCGTTGTTTGGAGCGGGAATATGTACGAGCAGTACTTC
.	.	TRBV19	TRBJ2-1	CASSIGGRVINEQFF	TGTGCCAGTAGTATAGGGGGCAGGGTCATCAATGAGCAGTTCTTC
TRBD1	.	TRBV5-1	TRBJ1-2	CASRLTGGDGYTF	TGCGCCAGCAGACTTACAGGGGGCGATGGCTACACCTTC
TRBD1	.	TRBV7-2	TRBJ1-6	CASSLPIPGQGKEPPLHF	TGTGCCAGCAGCTTACCAATCCCGGGACAGGGAAAGGAACCGCCCCTCCACTTT
TRBD2	.	TRBV5-4	TRBJ2-7	CASSLGLAASYEQYF	TGTGCCAGCAGCTTGGGTCTAGCGGCCTCCTACGAGCAGTACTTC
.	.	TRBV4-2	TRBJ2-1	CASSQVSVYNEQFF	TGTGCCAGCAGCCAAGTTTCCGTCTACAATGAGCAGTTCTTC
.	.	TRBV5-1	TRBJ1-2	CASFGGAAPNYGYTF	TGCGCCAGCTTCGGCGGAGCAGCGCCGAACTATGGCTACACCTTC
.	once	TRBV21-1	TRBJ1-2	CASSKEGGRQGANGYTF	TGTGCCAGCAGCAAAGAAGGGGGCCGACAGGGCGCGAATGGCTACACCTTC
.	.	TRBV6-5	TRBJ1-5	CASSPQEYSNQPQHF	TGTGCCAGCAGCCCACAGGAGTATAGCAATCAGCCCCAGCATTTT
.	.	TRBV27	TRBJ2-1	CASSFQGKQFF	TGTGCCAGCAGTTTTCAGGGAAAGCAGTTCTTC
.	.	TRBV6-5	TRBJ2-1	CASSYRGTENNEQFF	TGTGCCAGCAGTTACCGGGGGACAGAAAACAATGAGCAGTTCTTC
.	.	TRBV19	TRBJ1-4	CASKSRGNEKLFF	TGTGCCAGTAAAAGCCGGGGGAATGAAAAACTGTTTTTT
TRBD1	few	TRBV5-4	TRBJ2-7	CASSLKSLGQGRPYEQYF	TGTGCCAGCAGCTTGAAATCGTTGGGACAGGGACGCCCCTACGAGCAGTACTTC
.	.	TRBV12-3/TRBV12-4	TRBJ2-7	CASRGDTNYEQYF	TGTGCCAGCAGGGGGGACACCAACTACGAGCAGTACTTC
.	.	TRBV7-2	TRBJ2-1	CASSLVWQTYNEQFF	TGTGCCAGCAGCTTAGTGTGGCAGACCTACAATGAGCAGTTCTTC
.	.	TRBV5-4	TRBJ2-7	CASSSAGAEQYF	TGTGCCAGCAGCTCGGCGGGGGCAGAGCAGTACTTC
.	.	TRBV9	TRBJ1-1	CASSGGDSVDTEAFF	TGTGCCAGCAGCGGCGGGGATTCGGTCGACACTGAAGCTTTCTTT
.	.	TRBV28	TRBJ2-2	CASSSPAQGRPGELFF	TGTGCCAGCAGTTCCCCGGCACAGGGGAGGCCCGGGGAGCTGTTTTTT
.	.	TRBV3-1/TRBV3-2	TRBJ1-1	CASSQVARLNTEAFF	TGTGCCAGCAGCCAAGTTGCCAGGCTGAACACTGAAGCTTTCTTT
TRBD1	.	TRBV27	TRBJ1-5	CASSPDRDIEEGQPQHF	TGTGCCAGCAGCCCCGACAGGGATATCGAGGAAGGTCAGCCCCAGCATTTT
.	.	TRBV28	TRBJ1-4	CASSAGGQKEKLFF	TGTGCCAGCAGCGCCGGGGGGCAGAAGGAAAAACTGTTTTTT
.	.	TRBV15	TRBJ2-2	CATSRVGPRFNTGELFF	TGTGCCACCAGCAGAGTGGGCCCCAGGTTTAACACCGGGGAGCTGTTTTTT
TRBD1	few	TRBV28	TRBJ2-1	CATQQGVIGNEQFF	TGTGCCACTCAACAGGGGGTTATCGGTAATGAGCAGTTCTTC
.	.	TRBV10-2	TRBJ2-7	CASSEGRLSYEQYF	TGCGCCAGCAGTGAAGGCAGGCTCTCCTACGAGCAGTACTTC
TRBD1	few	TRBV7-9	TRBJ1-1	CASSLQSGTGVNTEAFF	TGTGCCAGCAGCTTACAGTCCGGGACAGGGGTGAACACTGAAGCTTTCTTT
TRBD1	.	TRBV28	TRBJ1-1	CASSFSLGSGGPGNTEAFF	TGTGCCAGCAGTTTCTCCCTGGGTTCAGGGGGGCCGGGGAACACTGAAGCTTTCTTT
TRBD2	.	TRBV4-3	TRBJ2-3	CASSQDLAGGGADTQYF	TGCGCCAGCAGCCAAGATCTTGCGGGCGGGGGGGCAGATACGCAGTATTTT
TRBD1	.	TRBV19	TRBJ1-1	CASSTDRELYTEAFF	TGTGCCAGTAGTACGGACAGGGAACTGTACACTGAAGCTTTCTTT
TRBD1	.	TRBV27	TRBJ2-7	CASSLSPSGGYEQYF	TGTGCCAGCAGTTTATCCCCCTCAGGGGGTTACGAGCAGTACTTC
.	.	TRBV5-1	TRBJ1-2	CASSLEAGANYGYTF	TGCGCCAGCAGCTTGGAGGCAGGGGCCAACTATGGCTACACCTTC
.	once	TRBV29-1	TRBJ1-5	CSVGTGYSNQPQHF	TGCAGCGTTGGGACTGGATATAGCAATCAGCCCCAGCATTTT
TRBD1	.	TRBV7-2	TRBJ2-1	CASSFQQGRDEQFF	TGTGCCAGCAGCTTTCAACAGGGGCGGGATGAGCAGTTCTTC
TRBD1	.	TRBV28	TRBJ1-6	CASSPHTGGGNSPLHF	TGTGCCAGCAGTCCGCACACAGGGGGCGGGAATTCACCCCTCCACTTT